What follows describes a single T cell receptor beta chain. In the authors' workflow: Using reference gene primer amplification, nucleated cell counts were estimated. Generated by immunoSEQ multiplex PCR, the TCRdb table keeps only in-frame clones and is missing some. D and trimming were read from the DNA, whereas the V and J calls and clone size are those reported in that table. The sample records around 290,000 clones, more than 85% being singletons. This entry is derived from a study of blood T cell repertoires in COVID-19. Study in general: The origin of the acute and convalescent COVID-19 samples was the United States, Italy and Spain. In each case, the material was cDNA or gDNA derived from T cells, B-cell-depleted T cells, or PBMCs.

The length of the CDR3 is 14 residues. The germline gives CDR1 MNHEY, CDR2 SVGAGI. J was trimmed by 4 bases and V by 6 bases; bases with no gene match: 8. This TCR came from a man aged 40-50 years with acute or convalescent COVID-19. The rearrangement joins TRBV6-5 to TRBJ2-7; 8 bases fit TRBD1. The sample taken for sequencing was peripheral blood. CDR3 bases: TGTGCCAGCAGAAGAGGACAGGGTTCATACGAGCAGTACTTC. As protein: CASRRGQGSYEQYF.